Each of the 2 T cell receptor beta chains below was sequenced from the same sample in a study of control samples from healthy donors and cancer patients. The data were produced by immunoSEQ multiplex PCR, yet TCRdb's version contains in-frame clones alone and is incomplete. The sample has more than 85,000 clones, more than 75% seen once. The source material was PBMCs. These receptors were obtained from a woman aged 60-70 years with lung cancer.

The chain recombines TRBV6-2 or TRBV6-3 with TRBJ2-6, with D possibly being TRBD1 (7 bases). Trimming removed 0 bases at V and 1 base at J, with 22 bases between. CDR3 length: 21 amino acids. From germline, CDR1 is MNHEY and CDR2 SVGEGT. This CDR3 is CASSYSSIAAGGPSGANVLTF. CDR3 in DNA: TGTGCCAGCAGTTACTCGAGTATTGCGGCAGGGGGGCCGTCTGGGGCCAACGTCCTGACTTTC.

The rearrangement joins TRBV7-8 to TRBJ2-2; D not certain. The V and J ends lost 6 bases and 2 bases respectively, with 13 bases between them. Germline CDR1 is SGHVS and CDR2 is FQNEAQ. This CDR3 is 15 amino acids long. CDR3 coding DNA: TGTGCCAGCAGAGAACAGACGGTTAACACCGGGGAGCTGTTTTTT. It yields the protein CASREQTVNTGELFF.